Listed below are T cell receptor beta chains from one sample, sequenced in a study of T cell responses to AZD1222 COVID-19 vaccine. Clones were sequenced by immunoSEQ multiplex PCR, and TCRdb holds only the in-frame ones, with some missing. Of around 78,000 clones in the sample, under 90% were seen once. The sequencing here drew on peripheral blood, taken 28 days after the second AZD1222 dose. The receptors shown here come from an adult who received the AZD1222 COVID-19 vaccine. Both conserved end residues are part of each CDR3. The order of the fields is V gene, D gene, J gene, clone size, CDR3 length, CDR3 DNA, CDR3 protein. D genes are given only for firm matches. Clone sizes are given selectively: once, few, many, or a class where the clone is expanded.

v_call: TRBV29-1; d_call: -; j_call: TRBJ2-2; clone_size: -; cdr3_length: 13; cdr3_nt: TGCAGCGCCGAGCCAGCGAACACCGGGGAGCTGTTTTTT; cdr3_aa: CSAEPANTGELFF
v_call: TRBV5-6; d_call: -; j_call: TRBJ2-3; clone_size: -; cdr3_length: 17; cdr3_nt: TGTGCCAGCACACCTTTAGGGCGGGGTCGTAGCACAGATACGCAGTATTTT; cdr3_aa: CASTPLGRGRSTDTQYF
v_call: TRBV6-5; d_call: TRBD1; j_call: TRBJ1-4; clone_size: few; cdr3_length: 14; cdr3_nt: TGTGCCAGCGGGACAGGCCGACGAAGTGAAAAACTGTTTTTT; cdr3_aa: CASGTGRRSEKLFF
v_call: TRBV19; d_call: TRBD2; j_call: TRBJ2-3; clone_size: once; cdr3_length: 16; cdr3_nt: TGTGCCAGTAGTATACGACCGGGCGGGGGGCCAGATACGCAGTATTTT; cdr3_aa: CASSIRPGGGPDTQYF
v_call: TRBV10-3; d_call: -; j_call: TRBJ1-1; clone_size: once; cdr3_length: 15; cdr3_nt: TGTGCCATCAGTGACGACAGAAAGCTGAACACTGAAGCTTTCTTT; cdr3_aa: CAISDDRKLNTEAFF
v_call: TRBV5-1; d_call: -; j_call: TRBJ2-7; clone_size: -; cdr3_length: 12; cdr3_nt: TGCGCCAGCAGCTTTCAGGGGACCGAGCAGTACTTC; cdr3_aa: CASSFQGTEQYF
v_call: TRBV6-1; d_call: -; j_call: TRBJ2-1; clone_size: -; cdr3_length: 14; cdr3_nt: TGTGCCAGCAGTGAAAATAGGGGAAGCAATGAGCAGTTCTTC; cdr3_aa: CASSENRGSNEQFF
v_call: TRBV28; d_call: -; j_call: TRBJ1-5; clone_size: -; cdr3_length: 13; cdr3_nt: TGTGCCAGCGTCCTAGGGGGCAATCAGCCCCAGCATTTT; cdr3_aa: CASVLGGNQPQHF
v_call: TRBV11-2; d_call: -; j_call: TRBJ2-2; clone_size: -; cdr3_length: 11; cdr3_nt: TGTGCCAGCAGCTACGCCGGGGAGCTGTTTTTT; cdr3_aa: CASSYAGELFF
v_call: TRBV15; d_call: -; j_call: TRBJ2-6; clone_size: -; cdr3_length: 18; cdr3_nt: TGTGCCACCAGCAGAGATTTGAGGGGGAGCTCTGGGGCCAACGTCCTGACTTTC; cdr3_aa: CATSRDLRGSSGANVLTF
v_call: TRBV7-9; d_call: -; j_call: TRBJ2-6; clone_size: -; cdr3_length: 14; cdr3_nt: TGTGCCAGCAGCGGGGGCCCTGGGGCCAACGTCCTGACTTTC; cdr3_aa: CASSGGPGANVLTF
v_call: TRBV28; d_call: -; j_call: TRBJ1-5; clone_size: -; cdr3_length: 18; cdr3_nt: TGTGCCAGCAGTTTATGGGATATGGGTAGAGTGGGCAATCAGCCCCAGCATTTT; cdr3_aa: CASSLWDMGRVGNQPQHF
v_call: TRBV29-1; d_call: TRBD1; j_call: TRBJ2-7; clone_size: -; cdr3_length: 11; cdr3_nt: TGCAGCGTCTTACAGGGGTACGAGCAGTACTTC; cdr3_aa: CSVLQGYEQYF
v_call: TRBV7-9; d_call: -; j_call: TRBJ1-4; clone_size: once; cdr3_length: 16; cdr3_nt: TGTGCCAGCAGCCCTAGTTCTCAGGGGCTAGGAGAAAAACTGTTTTTT; cdr3_aa: CASSPSSQGLGEKLFF
v_call: TRBV28; d_call: -; j_call: TRBJ1-2; clone_size: once; cdr3_length: 13; cdr3_nt: TGTGCCAGCAGTTTAGTCCCCCCGCAGGGCTACACCTTC; cdr3_aa: CASSLVPPQGYTF
v_call: TRBV6-5; d_call: -; j_call: TRBJ1-2; clone_size: -; cdr3_length: 15; cdr3_nt: TGTGCCAGCAGGGTTGGGACACCAAGCGGTTATGGCTACACCTTC; cdr3_aa: CASRVGTPSGYGYTF
v_call: TRBV27; d_call: TRBD1; j_call: TRBJ2-7; clone_size: -; cdr3_length: 14; cdr3_nt: TGTGCCAGCATGAGGAGGACAGGAATGACGGGTCAGTACTTC; cdr3_aa: CASMRRTGMTGQYF
v_call: TRBV28; d_call: -; j_call: TRBJ1-1; clone_size: -; cdr3_length: 14; cdr3_nt: TGTGCCAGCAGTTTATTGGGACGGAACACTGAAGCTTTCTTT; cdr3_aa: CASSLLGRNTEAFF
v_call: TRBV7-2; d_call: -; j_call: TRBJ1-3; clone_size: -; cdr3_length: 16; cdr3_nt: TGTGCCAGCAGCCCCGGTGGAGGGCGACTTGGAAACACCATATATTTT; cdr3_aa: CASSPGGGRLGNTIYF
v_call: TRBV30; d_call: -; j_call: TRBJ1-1; clone_size: -; cdr3_length: 15; cdr3_nt: TGTGCCTTATATAAAATGGGACTCGAGGGTCTCGTAGCTTTCTTT; cdr3_aa: CALYKMGLEGLVAFF
v_call: TRBV7-2; d_call: -; j_call: TRBJ1-2; clone_size: few; cdr3_length: 13; cdr3_nt: TGTGCCAGCAGCTTAGGGACGGGGGATGGCTACACCTTC; cdr3_aa: CASSLGTGDGYTF
v_call: TRBV3-1/TRBV3-2; d_call: -; j_call: TRBJ2-5; clone_size: -; cdr3_length: 17; cdr3_nt: TGTGCCAGCAGCCAAGCCTTCAGGGTCGGATGGCGGGAGACCCAGTACTTC; cdr3_aa: CASSQAFRVGWRETQYF
v_call: TRBV3-1/TRBV3-2; d_call: TRBD1; j_call: TRBJ1-5; clone_size: -; cdr3_length: 14; cdr3_nt: TGTGCCAGCAGCCAAGGGGACAGCCTTGGGCCCCAGCATTTT; cdr3_aa: CASSQGDSLGPQHF
v_call: TRBV30; d_call: -; j_call: TRBJ1-4; clone_size: -; cdr3_length: 12; cdr3_nt: TGTGCCTGTGGCAGATCAAATGAAAAACTGTTTTTT; cdr3_aa: CACGRSNEKLFF
v_call: TRBV5-5; d_call: -; j_call: TRBJ1-1; clone_size: -; cdr3_length: 16; cdr3_nt: TGTGCCAGCAGCCGCGCCCCGACAGAACATAACACTGAAGCTTTCTTT; cdr3_aa: CASSRAPTEHNTEAFF
v_call: TRBV27; d_call: TRBD1; j_call: TRBJ2-1; clone_size: -; cdr3_length: 14; cdr3_nt: TGTGCCAGCTCCCGACAGGGGGATATCAATGAGCAGTTCTTC; cdr3_aa: CASSRQGDINEQFF